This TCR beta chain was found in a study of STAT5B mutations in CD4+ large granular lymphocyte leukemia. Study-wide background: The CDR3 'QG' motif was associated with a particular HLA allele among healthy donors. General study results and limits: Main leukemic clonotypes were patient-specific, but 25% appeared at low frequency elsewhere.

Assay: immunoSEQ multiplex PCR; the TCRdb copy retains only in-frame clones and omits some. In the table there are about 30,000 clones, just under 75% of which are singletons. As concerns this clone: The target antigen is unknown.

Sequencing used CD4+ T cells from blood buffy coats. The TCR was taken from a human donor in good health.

CDR3 region: CASQFGPRSSYEQYF. For the CDR3, the DNA is TGTGCAAGTCAGTTTGGCCCTCGCAGCTCCTACGAGCAGTACTTC. J is TRBJ2-7 and V is TRBV12-2; the table calls TRBD1, which could not be checked here. TRBV12-2 is a recognized pseudogene. The CDR3 spans 15 residues.